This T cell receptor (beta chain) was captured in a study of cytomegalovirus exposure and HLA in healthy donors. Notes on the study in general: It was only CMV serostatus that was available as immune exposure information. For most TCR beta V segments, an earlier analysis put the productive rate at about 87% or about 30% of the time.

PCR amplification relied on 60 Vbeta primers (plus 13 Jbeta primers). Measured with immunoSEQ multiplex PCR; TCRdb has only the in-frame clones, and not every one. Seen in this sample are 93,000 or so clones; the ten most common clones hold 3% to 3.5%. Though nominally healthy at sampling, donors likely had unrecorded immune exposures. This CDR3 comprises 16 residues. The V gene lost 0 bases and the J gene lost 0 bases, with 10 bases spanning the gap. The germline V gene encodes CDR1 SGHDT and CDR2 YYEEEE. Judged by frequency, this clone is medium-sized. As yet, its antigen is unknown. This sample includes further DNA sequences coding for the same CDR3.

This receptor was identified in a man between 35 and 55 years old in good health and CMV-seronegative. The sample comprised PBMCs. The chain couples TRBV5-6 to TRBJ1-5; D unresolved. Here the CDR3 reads CASSLGRGNSNQPQHF. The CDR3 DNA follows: TGTGCCAGCAGCTTGGGTCGAGGGAATAGCAATCAGCCCCAGCATTTT.